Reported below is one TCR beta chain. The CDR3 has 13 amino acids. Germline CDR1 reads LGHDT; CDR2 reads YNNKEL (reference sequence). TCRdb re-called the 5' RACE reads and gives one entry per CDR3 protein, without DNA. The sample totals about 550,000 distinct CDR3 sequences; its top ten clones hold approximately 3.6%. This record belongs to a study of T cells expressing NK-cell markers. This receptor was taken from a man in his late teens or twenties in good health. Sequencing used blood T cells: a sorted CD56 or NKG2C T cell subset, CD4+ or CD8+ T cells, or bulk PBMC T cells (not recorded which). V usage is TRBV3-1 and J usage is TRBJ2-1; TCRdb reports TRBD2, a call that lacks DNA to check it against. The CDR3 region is CATGLAGKNEQFF.